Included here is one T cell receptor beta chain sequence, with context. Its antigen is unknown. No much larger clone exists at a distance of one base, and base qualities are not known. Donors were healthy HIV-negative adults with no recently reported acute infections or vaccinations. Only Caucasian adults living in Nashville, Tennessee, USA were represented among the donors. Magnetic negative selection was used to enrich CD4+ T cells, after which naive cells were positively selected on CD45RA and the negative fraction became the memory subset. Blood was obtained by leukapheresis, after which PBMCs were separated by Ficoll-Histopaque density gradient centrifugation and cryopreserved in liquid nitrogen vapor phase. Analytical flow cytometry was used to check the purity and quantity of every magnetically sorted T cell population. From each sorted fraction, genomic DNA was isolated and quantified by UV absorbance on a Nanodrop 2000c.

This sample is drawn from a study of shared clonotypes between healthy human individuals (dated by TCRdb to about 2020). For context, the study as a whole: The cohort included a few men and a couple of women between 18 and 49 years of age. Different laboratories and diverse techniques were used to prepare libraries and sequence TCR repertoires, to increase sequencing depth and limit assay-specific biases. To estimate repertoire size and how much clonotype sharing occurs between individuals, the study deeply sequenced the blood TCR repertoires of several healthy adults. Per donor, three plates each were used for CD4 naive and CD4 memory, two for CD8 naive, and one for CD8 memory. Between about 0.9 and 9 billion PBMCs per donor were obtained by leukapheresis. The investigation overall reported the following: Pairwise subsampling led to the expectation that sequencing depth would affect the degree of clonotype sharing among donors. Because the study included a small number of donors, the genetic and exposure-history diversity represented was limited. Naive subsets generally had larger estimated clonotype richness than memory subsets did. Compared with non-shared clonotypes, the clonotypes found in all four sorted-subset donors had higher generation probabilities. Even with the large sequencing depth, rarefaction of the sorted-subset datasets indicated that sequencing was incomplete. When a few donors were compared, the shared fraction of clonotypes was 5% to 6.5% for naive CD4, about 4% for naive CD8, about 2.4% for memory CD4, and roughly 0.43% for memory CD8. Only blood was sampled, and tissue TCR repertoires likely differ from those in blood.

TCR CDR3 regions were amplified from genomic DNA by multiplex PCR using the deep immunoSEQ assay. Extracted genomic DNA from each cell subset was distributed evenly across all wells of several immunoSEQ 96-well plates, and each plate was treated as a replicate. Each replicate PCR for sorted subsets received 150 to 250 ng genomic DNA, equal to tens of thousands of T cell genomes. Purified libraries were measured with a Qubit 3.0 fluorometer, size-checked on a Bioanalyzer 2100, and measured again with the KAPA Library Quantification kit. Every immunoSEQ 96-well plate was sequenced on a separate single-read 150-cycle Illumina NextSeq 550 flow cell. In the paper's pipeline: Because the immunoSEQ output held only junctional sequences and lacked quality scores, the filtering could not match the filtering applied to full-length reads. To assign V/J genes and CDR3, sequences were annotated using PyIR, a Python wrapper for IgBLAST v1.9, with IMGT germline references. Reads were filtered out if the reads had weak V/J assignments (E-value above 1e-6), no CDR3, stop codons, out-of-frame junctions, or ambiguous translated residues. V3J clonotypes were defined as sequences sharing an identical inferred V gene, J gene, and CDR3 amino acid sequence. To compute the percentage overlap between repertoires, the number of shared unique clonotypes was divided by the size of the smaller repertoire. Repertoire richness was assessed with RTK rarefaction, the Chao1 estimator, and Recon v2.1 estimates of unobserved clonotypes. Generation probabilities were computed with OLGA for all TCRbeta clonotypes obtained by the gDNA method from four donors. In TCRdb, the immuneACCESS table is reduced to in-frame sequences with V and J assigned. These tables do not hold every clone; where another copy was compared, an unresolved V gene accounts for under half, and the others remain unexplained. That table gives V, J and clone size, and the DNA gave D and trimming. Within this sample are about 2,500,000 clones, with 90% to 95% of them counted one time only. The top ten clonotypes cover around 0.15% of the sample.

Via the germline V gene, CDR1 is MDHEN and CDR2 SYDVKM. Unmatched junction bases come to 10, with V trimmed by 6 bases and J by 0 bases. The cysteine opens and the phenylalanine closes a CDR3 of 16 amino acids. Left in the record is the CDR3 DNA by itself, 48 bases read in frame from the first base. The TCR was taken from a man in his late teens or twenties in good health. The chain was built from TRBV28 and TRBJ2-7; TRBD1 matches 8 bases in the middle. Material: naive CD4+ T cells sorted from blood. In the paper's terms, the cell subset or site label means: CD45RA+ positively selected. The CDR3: CASSPWGTGNSYEQYF. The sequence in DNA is TGTGCCAGCAGCCCTTGGGGGACAGGCAACTCCTACGAGCAGTACTTC.